The following is a TCR beta chain sequence with its context. Authors' data handling: Reference gene primer amplification gave nucleated cell count estimates. Only in-frame clones appear in the TCRdb table, and some are missing; sequencing was by immunoSEQ multiplex PCR. Clone size and the V and J calls come from that table; the DNA yielded D and trimming. The sample consists of about 99,000 clones, about 80% of them appearing once. The data were taken from a study of blood T cell repertoires in COVID-19. Study-level information: Spain, Italy and the United States supplied samples that represented acute and convalescent COVID-19. PBMCs, B-cell-depleted T cells, or T cells were the source of the cDNA or gDNA that made up the material.

Sample: peripheral blood. This TCR came from a man in his sixties with acute or convalescent COVID-19.

CDR3 loop: CASSSDPTNAEAFF. The CDR3 DNA is TGTGCCAGCAGCTCGGACCCGACTAACGCTGAAGCTTTCTTT. The chain combines TRBV5-6 with TRBJ1-1; D remains ambiguous. Looked up from germline, CDR1 is SGHDT and CDR2 is YYEEEE. This CDR3 is 14 amino acids long. The V end lost 3 bases, the J end lost 6 bases, and 15 bases lay between the germline ends. Full variable domain (remainder filled in from reference TRBV5-6 and TRBJ1-1): DAGVTQSPTHLIKTRGQQVTLRCSPKSGHDTVSWYQQALGQGPQFIFQYYEEEERQRGNFPDRFSGHQFPNYSSELNVNALLLGDSALYLCASSSDPTNAEAFFGQGTRLTVV.